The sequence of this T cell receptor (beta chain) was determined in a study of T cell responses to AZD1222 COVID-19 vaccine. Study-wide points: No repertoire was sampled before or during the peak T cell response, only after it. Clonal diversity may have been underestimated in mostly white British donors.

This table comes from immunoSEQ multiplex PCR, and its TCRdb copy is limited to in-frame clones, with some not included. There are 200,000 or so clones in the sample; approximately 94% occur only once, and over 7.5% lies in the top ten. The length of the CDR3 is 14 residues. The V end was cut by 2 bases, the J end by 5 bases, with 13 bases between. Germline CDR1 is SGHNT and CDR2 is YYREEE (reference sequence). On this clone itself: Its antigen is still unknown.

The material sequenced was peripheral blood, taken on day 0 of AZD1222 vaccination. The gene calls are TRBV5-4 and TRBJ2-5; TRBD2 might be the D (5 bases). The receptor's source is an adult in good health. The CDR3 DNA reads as TGTGCCAGCAGCTTTTCCGGGGTCAGGGAGACCCAGTACTTC. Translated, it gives CASSFSGVRETQYF.